Presented here are 6 T cell receptor beta chains from one specimen sequenced in a study of beta chain features in type 1 diabetes (dated by TCRdb to 2016 to 2019). Library preparation employed the immunoSEQ multiplex PCR assay. The entire isolated RNA was reverse transcribed using the High Capacity cDNA Reverse Transcription Kit, and thus expressed TCRB transcripts were sequenced. Here the immuneACCESS table is served through TCRdb, limited to in-frame sequences with V and J called. Missing clones are a known gap in these copies; in checked studies unresolved V genes cover under half, and the rest lacks a known reason. Counted in this sample were 350,000 to 400,000 clones; roughly an eighth of them appeared once. About 0.01% of the sample is in the top ten clones. Study-wide conclusions, independent of this receptor: In all four CD4+ subsets, TCRB CDR3 length was moderately but significantly shorter in type 1 diabetes patients.

No antigens are known for them. The sample comprised naive CD4+ T cells from blood. According to the study, the label for this sample's cell subset or site signals: true naive CD4+ T cells. These receptors all stem from a woman aged 18-29 years with type 1 diabetes.

The chain has TRBV18 and TRBJ1-1; TRBD1 matches 8 bases. Germline trimming cut 5 bases from V and 4 bases from J; bases unmatched to any gene: 3. The CDR3 has 13 amino acids. Germline V gene data show CDR1 as KGHSH and CDR2 as LQKENI. The CDR3 loop reads CASSEDRGTEAFF. The CDR3 nucleotides are TGTGCCAGCTCAGAAGACAGGGGCACTGAAGCTTTCTTT.

This clone was detected only a few times. The chain links TRBV5-6 to TRBJ2-1; 9 bases are a match to TRBD1. Germline-derived CDR1 and CDR2 are SGHDT and YYEEEE. The CDR3 spans 19 residues. V shed 4 bases, J shed 4 bases, and the junction held 18 bases outside the gene matches. CDR3 loop: CASSLMGQGLNNLYNEQFF. The CDR3 coding sequence is TGTGCCAGCAGCCTGATGGGACAGGGTTTGAACAATCTATACAATGAGCAGTTCTTC. Looking up the rest from reference TRBV5-6 and TRBJ2-1 gives the full variable domain: DAGVTQSPTHLIKTRGQQVTLRCSPKSGHDTVSWYQQALGQGPQFIFQYYEEEERQRGNFPDRFSGHQFPNYSSELNVNALLLGDSALYLCASSLMGQGLNNLYNEQFFGPGTRLTVL.

This clone was seen a handful of times. The chain joins TRBV7-7 to TRBJ1-3; D remains ambiguous. Germline-derived CDR1 and CDR2 are SSHAT and FNYEAQ (reference sequence). The V end was cut by 5 bases, the J end by 2 bases, with 13 bases between. The CDR3 is 15 amino acids. CDR3 DNA: TGTGCCAGCAGCCTGACATCTGGCGCTGGAAACACCATATATTTT. This translates into CASSLTSGAGNTIYF.

The J gene is TRBJ2-7, the V gene TRBV18; the match to TRBD1 covers 10 bases. The V gene end was trimmed by 3 bases and the J gene end by 2 bases; junction bases not matched to a gene: 13. The CDR3 is 18 amino acids. Germline CDR1 and CDR2: KGHSH and LQKENI. The CDR3 here is CASSPASTGGVSPYEQYF. CDR3 coding DNA: TGTGCCAGCTCACCGGCCTCGACAGGGGGCGTCAGTCCCTACGAGCAGTACTTC.

In its sample, this clone was seen a few times. The gene calls are TRBV25-1 and TRBJ2-1; TRBD2 agrees at 7 bases. V lost 2 bases to trimming and J lost 6 bases; unmatched junction nucleotides: 10. Germline CDR1 MGHDK, CDR2 SYGVNS. The CDR3 is 16 residues long. The CDR3 is CASSEMPGRSGNEQFF. The DNA for the CDR3 is TGTGCCAGCAGTGAAATGCCCGGGAGGTCAGGCAATGAGCAGTTCTTC. Together with reference TRBV25-1 and TRBJ2-1, the CDR3 gives the full variable domain: EADIYQTPRYLVIGTGKKITLECSQTMGHDKMYWYQQDPGMELHLIHYSYGVNSTEKGDLSSESTVSRIRTEHFPLTLESARPSHTSQYLCASSEMPGRSGNEQFFGPGTRLTVL.

This clone was detected a few times. The chain carries TRBV9 and TRBJ1-1; no reliable D call. The CDR3 extends over 14 amino acids. The germline gives CDR1 SGDLS, CDR2 YYNGEE. V gave up 0 bases and J gave up 8 bases, with 14 bases separating them. CDR3 bases: TGTGCCAGCAGCGTAGCTCCCCGCGAGACAGAAGCTTTCTTT. It encodes CASSVAPRETEAFF.